This T cell receptor beta chain is drawn from a study of beta chain bispecific antibodies for T cell cancers. About the research overall: Surviving healthy donor T cells from leukemia-line and bispecific antibody cocultures were TRBV-sequenced for family depletion. General study findings and limits: Normal T cells contributed less of the targeted TRBV signal than the leukemia cells did.

V was cut by 4 bases and J by 2 bases, with 12 bases left in between. This CDR3 region has 14 residues. The germline gives CDR1 SGHAT, CDR2 FQNNGV. This clonotype has a count of ten or more. Its antigen is currently unknown. T cells were expanded from blood mononuclear cells for approximately 3 days with anti-CD3 OKT3 or CD3/CD28 beads. Culture medium contained IL-2 at roughly 94 IU/ml and IL-7 at 4.5 to 6.5 ng/ml. Bispecific antibody was added to some 50,000 normal T cells and some 50,000 target cells. Unique molecular identifier barcodes measured each clonotype's abundance. TCRdb re-derived calls from the 5' RACE reads in MiXCR, one entry per CDR3 protein. This sample carries about 18,000 distinct CDR3 sequences, about 2.2% of them seen once, and the ten largest clones take less than 9%.

The chain has TRBV11-2 and TRBJ2-7; maybe TRBD2 (5 bases). The sequence derives from a human donor in good health. Some clones in this sample may be carry-over from other donors' samples. The sequenced sample was healthy donor T cells cultured with leukemia cells. The CDR3 DNA reads as TGTGCCAGCAGCTACAGCGGAGCTACCTACGAGCAGTACTTC. Translation: CASSYSGATYEQYF.